The 19 T cell receptor beta chains listed next were all sequenced from one sample in a study of OX40 agonist ivuxolimab in advanced cancers. The assay was immunoSEQ multiplex PCR, and TCRdb's table has in-frame clones only and misses some. This table holds 75,000 to 95,000 clones, 92% found once. The source was CD4+ or CD8+ T cells sorted from blood, collected in a trial of the OX40 agonist ivuxolimab. The source of these receptors is an adult with an advanced solid tumor such as melanoma, head and neck, liver or kidney cancer.

The gene calls are TRBV7-9 and TRBJ2-7; D gene ambiguous. There are 12 residues in the CDR3. Germline CDR1 reads SEHNR; CDR2 reads FQNEAQ (reference sequence). Trimming took off 5 bases at V and 6 bases at J, with 11 bases between the two ends. The CDR3 reads CASSPPFGEQYF. DNA of the CDR3: TGTGCCAGCAGCCCACCTTTTGGCGAGCAGTACTTC.

The chain employs TRBV19 and TRBJ1-5; D remains ambiguous. V lost 1 base and J 1 base, leaving 11 bases between the germline ends. The CDR3 spans 16 residues. The germline gives CDR1 LNHDA, CDR2 SQIVND (reference sequence). The CDR3: CASSIGGLLSNQPQHF. Here the CDR3 DNA reads TGTGCCAGTAGTATAGGAGGGTTACTCAGCAATCAGCCCCAGCATTTT.

The V and J genes are TRBV14 and TRBJ1-4; a weak D match, TRBD1 (5 bases). The CDR3 runs 14 residues. In germline, CDR1 is SGHDN, CDR2 FVKESK. V was clipped by 6 bases and J by 3 bases, with 11 bases between them. The DNA for the CDR3 is TGTGCCAGCAGAATGGGGGGACCTAATGAAAAACTGTTTTTT. This translates into CASRMGGPNEKLFF.

The J gene is TRBJ1-1, the V gene TRBV7-2, with D unresolved. Trimming removed 1 base at V and 1 base at J, with 7 bases between. CDR1 and CDR2 (germline): SGHTA, FQGNSA. The CDR3 loop spans 14 amino acids. The CDR3 nucleotides are TGTGCCAGCAGCTTAGAACCGGGGAACACTGAAGCTTTCTTT. Its translation is CASSLEPGNTEAFF.

This clone appeared a single time. V and J are TRBV30 and TRBJ1-1, with D perhaps TRBD1 (6 bases). This CDR3 comprises 14 residues. CDR1 GTSNPN and CDR2 SVGIG come from the germline V gene (reference sequence). V lost 2 bases and J lost 0, with 10 bases in between. CDR3 bases: TGTGCCTGGAGTTCAGGGGAGATGAACACTGAAGCTTTCTTT. This sequence encodes CAWSSGEMNTEAFF.

The rearrangement uses TRBV16 and TRBJ1-2, with D perhaps TRBD1 (5 bases). The CDR3 extends over 17 amino acids. V was shortened by 4 bases and J by 2 bases, with 20 bases between the two germline ends. Germline V gives CDR1 KGHSY, CDR2 FQNENV. The CDR3 DNA is TGTGCCAGCAGCCCTGGCTACCGGGACCCAGAAAACTATGGCTACACCTTC. This sequence encodes CASSPGYRDPENYGYTF.

V gene TRBV19 combines with J gene TRBJ1-2; D is unclear. V was clipped by 5 bases and J by 2 bases, with 18 bases between them. Per germline, CDR1 LNHDA and CDR2 SQIVND (reference sequence). The CDR3 is 16 residues long. CDR3 region: CASSFLYVGRNYGYTF. CDR3 sequence (DNA): TGTGCCAGTAGTTTTCTGTACGTGGGCAGAAACTATGGCTACACCTTC.

This clone was picked up one time. The chain has TRBV7-9 and TRBJ2-7, with 7 bases lining up with TRBD1. Germline CDR1 reads SEHNR; CDR2 reads FQNEAQ (reference sequence). V shed 4 bases and J 2 bases; nucleotides not matched to a gene: 5. This CDR3 region has 14 residues. CDR3 amino acids: CASSYYRGPYEQYF. DNA of the CDR3: TGTGCCAGCAGCTACTACAGGGGACCCTACGAGCAGTACTTC.

The chain is built from TRBV9 and TRBJ1-2; 12 bases agree with TRBD1. V gave up 4 bases and J gave up 8 bases; unmatched junction bases: 9. CDR1 and CDR2 from the germline V gene are SGDLS and YYNGEE. The CDR3 is 15 residues long. CDR3 sequence: CASSLTGTGGLGYTF. CDR3 sequence (DNA): TGTGCCAGCAGCTTAACCGGGACAGGGGGCCTGGGCTACACCTTC.

The chain links TRBV7-8 to TRBJ2-7; D gene uncertain. Germline CDR1 is SGHVS and CDR2 is FQNEAQ. CDR3 size: 15 residues. V gave up 1 base and J gave up 0 bases, with 10 bases separating them. The DNA for the CDR3 is TGTGCCAGCAGCTTAGGACGTTTCATCTCCTACGAGCAGTACTTC. It encodes CASSLGRFISYEQYF.

The rearrangement joins TRBV4-1 to TRBJ1-6; D gene unclear. This CDR3 region has 13 residues. The V end lost 0 bases, the J end lost 8 bases, and 5 bases lay between the germline ends. CDR1 is MGHRA, CDR2 YSYEKL, per germline. Here the CDR3 reads CASSQDRDSPLHF. Written as DNA, the CDR3 is TGCGCCAGCAGCCAAGATAGGGATTCACCCCTCCACTTT.

V usage is TRBV7-9 and J usage is TRBJ1-2; 9 bases are a match to TRBD1. CDR1 SEHNR and CDR2 FQNEAQ come from the germline V gene (reference sequence). This CDR3 region has 16 residues. J gave up 0 bases and V 3 bases, and 5 bases lay outside the gene matches. The CDR3 nucleotides read TGTGCCAGCAGCTTGGGGACAGGGTTAGCTAACTATGGCTACACCTTC. It encodes CASSLGTGLANYGYTF.

This clone has a single count. The chain links TRBV2 to TRBJ2-3, with D tentatively TRBD1 (5 bases). The CDR3 length is 15 residues. Germline CDR1 and CDR2: SNHLY and FYNNEI. Between the trimmed V and J ends, which lost 1 base and 2 bases, there was a span of 10 bases. The CDR3 DNA reads as TGTGCCAGCAGTGAAGAGACAGAAAACACAGATACGCAGTATTTT. Translating gives CASSEETENTDTQYF. The full variable domain, in which reference TRBV2 and TRBJ2-3 provide the parts outside the CDR3, is EPEVTQTPSHQVTQMGQEVILRCVPISNHLYFYWYRQILGQKVEFLVSFYNNEISEKSEIFDDQFSVERPDGSNFTLKIRSTKLEDSAMYFCASSEETENTDTQYFGPGTRLTVL.

V gene TRBV7-9 combines with J gene TRBJ2-3; TRBD1 matches 7 bases. Germline V gives CDR1 SEHNR, CDR2 FQNEAQ (reference sequence). This CDR3 has 15 amino acids. Trimming at V came to 3 bases and at J to 3 bases, leaving 6 bases not matched to a gene. DNA for the CDR3: TGTGCCAGCAGCTTCCGGGACAGTGATACAGATACGCAGTATTTT. This gives the protein CASSFRDSDTDTQYF.

The V call is TRBV9, the J call TRBJ2-5; weak D call: TRBD2 (5 bases). V was cut by 4 bases and J by 9 bases, with 10 bases left in between. Germline CDR1 and CDR2: SGDLS and YYNGEE. The CDR3 has 11 amino acids. CDR3 region: CASSSGVAQYF. The CDR3 DNA reads TGTGCCAGCAGCTCCGGGGTAGCCCAGTACTTC.

The chain carries TRBV11-3 and TRBJ2-7; a possible D gene is TRBD1 (5 bases). The CDR3 loop spans 15 amino acids. With 1 base removed from V and 3 bases from J, the gap between germline ends came to 13 bases. The germline V gene encodes CDR1 SGHNT and CDR2 YENEEA. CDR3 region: CASSLGPRAYYEQYF. For the CDR3, the DNA is TGTGCCAGCAGCTTAGGTCCCAGGGCCTACTACGAGCAGTACTTC.

CDR3: CASSLEQGALLSYNSPLHF. The CDR3 bases are TGTGCCAGCAGCTTAGAACAGGGGGCCCTCCTCTCCTATAATTCACCCCTCCACTTT. This sequence joins TRBV7-8 and TRBJ1-6, with 9 nucleotides matching TRBD1. J was trimmed by 0 bases and V by 1 base; bases with no gene match: 7. The CDR3 contains 19 residues. Per the germline V gene, CDR1 is SGHVS and CDR2 is FQNEAQ. Complete variable domain (other parts from reference TRBV7-8 and TRBJ1-6): GAGVSQSPRYKVAKRGQDVALRCDPISGHVSLFWYQQALGQGPEFLTYFQNEAQLDKSGLPSDRFFAERPEGSVSTLKIQRTQQEDSAVYLCASSLEQGALLSYNSPLHFGNGTRLTVT.

The genes are TRBV9 and TRBJ2-1; D not resolved. V was pared by 1 base and J by 5 bases, with 10 bases between. This CDR3 contains 14 residues. Germline V CDR1 and CDR2: SGDLS, YYNGEE. Here the CDR3 DNA reads TGTGCCAGCAGCGTATTTGGTTCCCACAATGAGCAGTTCTTC. Protein product: CASSVFGSHNEQFF.

The chain couples TRBV12-5 to TRBJ1-1, with D possibly TRBD1 on 5 matching bases. Germline assignment: CDR1 LGHNT and CDR2 FRNRAP. Trimming removed 6 bases from V and 7 bases from J, with 18 bases in between. This CDR3 is 14 amino acids long. The CDR3 spells CASGPPRVTNEAFF. CDR3 nucleotide sequence: TGTGCTAGTGGCCCTCCCAGGGTAACGAATGAAGCTTTCTTT.